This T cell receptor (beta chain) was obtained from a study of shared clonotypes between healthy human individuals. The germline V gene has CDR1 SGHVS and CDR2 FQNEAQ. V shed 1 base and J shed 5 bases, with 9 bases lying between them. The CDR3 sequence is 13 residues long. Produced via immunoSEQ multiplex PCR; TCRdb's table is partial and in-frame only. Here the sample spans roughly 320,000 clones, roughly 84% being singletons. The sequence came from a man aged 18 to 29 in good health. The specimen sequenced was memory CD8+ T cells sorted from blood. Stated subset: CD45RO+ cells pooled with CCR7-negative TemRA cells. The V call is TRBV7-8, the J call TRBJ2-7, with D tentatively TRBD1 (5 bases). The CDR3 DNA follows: TGTGCCAGCAGCTTAGGAGCAGGGAACGAGCAGTACTTC. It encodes CASSLGAGNEQYF.